This entry lists 11 T cell receptor beta chains sequenced from one sample in a study of cytomegalovirus exposure and HLA in healthy donors. With 60 Vbeta and 13 Jbeta primers, the PCR was carried out. Clones were sequenced by immunoSEQ multiplex PCR, and TCRdb holds only the in-frame ones, with some missing. Reported are 100,000 or so clones; the ten largest clones contain roughly 3.5%. The sequencing sample was made of PBMCs. The receptors here all came from a woman aged 25 to 39 in good health and CMV-seronegative.

The J gene is TRBJ2-7, the V gene TRBV5-7; 10 bases fit TRBD1. TRBV5-7 is given ORF status, its function remaining uncertain. The CDR3 is made up of 15 amino acids. J was trimmed by 5 bases and V by 3 bases; bases with no gene match: 8. CDR3 protein: CASSSGDRGFHEQYF. CDR3 nucleotides: TGTGCCAGCAGCTCGGGGGACAGGGGATTCCACGAGCAGTACTTC.

The chain links TRBV5-3 to TRBJ1-4; 7 bases are shared with TRBD1. TRBV5-3 is flagged as an ORF with uncertain function. V lost 2 bases and J lost 5; bases outside the gene matches: 3. This CDR3 has 14 residues. As DNA, the CDR3 is TGTGCCAGAAGCTTCCGGGACAGAAATGAAAAACTGTTTTTT. It yields the protein CARSFRDRNEKLFF.

This chain links TRBV5-1 with TRBJ2-1; D is possibly TRBD2 (6 bases). The CDR3 covers 15 residues. V lost 4 bases and J lost 7, with 18 bases in between. Germline V gene data show CDR1 as SGHRS and CDR2 as YFSETQ. The CDR3 is CASSPMAGTGNEQFF. The DNA for the CDR3 is TGCGCCAGCAGCCCCATGGCGGGAACGGGGAATGAGCAGTTCTTC.

This clone is identified as medium-sized (0.01 to 0.1%) from frequency. The chain has TRBV10-2 and TRBJ1-4, with D maybe TRBD1 (5 bases). The CDR3 spans 12 residues. Germline CDR1 WSHSY, CDR2 SAAADI. V shed 6 bases and J shed 4 bases, with 6 bases lying between them. CDR3 protein: CASRTVNEKLFF. DNA of the CDR3: TGCGCCAGCAGGACAGTTAATGAAAAACTGTTTTTT.

For the CDR3, the DNA is TGCGCCAGCAGCTTGGACGCTAGCGGGGGGGCTTACGAGCAGTACTTC. This codes for CASSLDASGGAYEQYF. This chain links TRBV5-1 with TRBJ2-7, with TRBD2 matching over 12 bases. V trimming: 0 bases; J trimming: 4 bases; junction bases outside the gene matches: 5. Per the germline V gene, CDR1 is SGHRS and CDR2 is YFSETQ. The CDR3 spans 16 residues. Supplemented by reference TRBV5-1 and TRBJ2-7, the full variable domain reads KAGVTQTPRYLIKTRGQQVTLSCSPISGHRSVSWYQQTPGQGLQFLFEYFSETQRNKGNFPGRFSGRQFSNSRSEMNVSTLELGDSALYLCASSLDASGGAYEQYFGPGTRLTVT.

The chain couples TRBV5-1 to TRBJ2-7; D is possibly TRBD2 (5 bases). Germline CDR1 SGHRS, CDR2 YFSETQ. This CDR3 is built from 12 residues. Between the trimmed V and J ends, which lost 4 bases and 6 bases, there was a span of 11 bases. This CDR3 reads CASSGERAEQYF. For the CDR3, the DNA is TGCGCCAGCAGCGGGGAGAGGGCCGAGCAGTACTTC.

The chain is built from TRBV5-8 and TRBJ2-1; D remains ambiguous. Germline CDR1 SGHTS, CDR2 YDEGEE. This CDR3 region has 11 residues. The V end lost 0 bases, the J end lost 9 bases, and 4 bases lay between the germline ends. CDR3 amino acids: CASSLAVEQFF. The DNA of the CDR3 is TGTGCCAGCAGCTTGGCTGTTGAGCAGTTCTTC.

The chain couples TRBV10-3 to TRBJ1-5; maybe TRBD1 (5 bases). V dropped 8 bases and J dropped 0 bases, with 8 bases sitting between them. Germline V gene lookup returns CDR1 ENHRY and CDR2 SYGVKD. The CDR3 sequence is 13 residues long. The CDR3 region is CAIAGDSNQPQHF. As DNA, the CDR3 is TGTGCCATCGCGGGGGATAGCAATCAGCCCCAGCATTTT.

The chain joins TRBV4-1 to TRBJ1-2; D is perhaps TRBD1 (6 bases). The CDR3 contains 14 residues. With 0 bases removed from V and 7 bases from J, the gap between germline ends came to 12 bases. Germline V gene data show CDR1 as MGHRA and CDR2 as YSYEKL. The CDR3 DNA reads as TGCGCCAGCAGCCAAGATAGGGCCAGGGGTGGCTACACCTTC. It is translated as CASSQDRARGGYTF.

The V gene is TRBV7-6, the J gene TRBJ2-2; the match to TRBD1 covers 7 bases. The CDR3 runs to 13 residues. V was pared by 5 bases and J by 7 bases, with 4 bases of the junction left unmatched. In germline, CDR1 is SGHVS, CDR2 FNYEAQ. The chain's CDR3 is CASSHRGVGELFF. CDR3 DNA: TGTGCCAGCAGCCACAGGGGAGTCGGGGAGCTGTTTTTT.

The CDR3 loop is CASSLGRVNEKLFF. In DNA, the CDR3 is TGTGCCAGCAGCTTAGGCCGGGTAAATGAAAAACTGTTTTTT. This chain links TRBV5-6 with TRBJ1-4; no clear D. This CDR3 contains 14 residues. Per germline, CDR1 SGHDT and CDR2 YYEEEE. Trimming cost V 2 bases and J 5 bases, with 10 bases left between them.